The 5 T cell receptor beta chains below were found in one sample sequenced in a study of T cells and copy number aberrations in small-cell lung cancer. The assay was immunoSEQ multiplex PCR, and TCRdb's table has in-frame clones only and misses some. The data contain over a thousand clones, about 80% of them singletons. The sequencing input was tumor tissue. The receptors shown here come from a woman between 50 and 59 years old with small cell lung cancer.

Written as DNA, the CDR3 is TGCAGCGTTAACGGAGGGTATCGCCAGCCCCAGCATTTT. Translated: CSVNGGYRQPQHF. The chain links TRBV29-1 to TRBJ1-5; D gene unclear. The CDR3 consists of 13 residues. Trimming shortened V by 5 bases and J by 7 bases, and 15 bases separated the two germline ends. Germline V gene lookup returns CDR1 SQVTM and CDR2 ANQGSEA.

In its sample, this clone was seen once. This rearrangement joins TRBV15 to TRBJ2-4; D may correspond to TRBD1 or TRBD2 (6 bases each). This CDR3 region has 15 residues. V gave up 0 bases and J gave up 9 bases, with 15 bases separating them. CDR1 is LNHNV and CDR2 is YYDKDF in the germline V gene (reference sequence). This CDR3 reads CATSRDLGGLPIQYF. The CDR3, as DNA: TGTGCCACCAGCAGAGATCTAGGGGGGCTGCCCATTCAGTACTTC.

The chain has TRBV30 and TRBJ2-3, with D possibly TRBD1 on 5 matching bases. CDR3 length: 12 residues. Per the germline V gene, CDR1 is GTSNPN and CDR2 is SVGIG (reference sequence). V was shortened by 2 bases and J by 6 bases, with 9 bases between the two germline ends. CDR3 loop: CAWSYRWDTQYF. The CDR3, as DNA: TGTGCCTGGAGTTACAGGTGGGATACGCAGTATTTT.

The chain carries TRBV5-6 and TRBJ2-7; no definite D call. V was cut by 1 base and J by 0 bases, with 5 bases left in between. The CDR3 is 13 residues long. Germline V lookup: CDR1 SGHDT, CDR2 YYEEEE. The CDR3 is CASSLSISYEQYF. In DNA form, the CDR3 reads TGTGCCAGCAGCTTGAGTATCTCCTACGAGCAGTACTTC. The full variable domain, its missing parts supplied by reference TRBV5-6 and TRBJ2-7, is DAGVTQSPTHLIKTRGQQVTLRCSPKSGHDTVSWYQQALGQGPQFIFQYYEEEERQRGNFPDRFSGHQFPNYSSELNVNALLLGDSALYLCASSLSISYEQYFGPGTRLTVT.

The DNA for the CDR3 is TGTGCCAGCAGGACAGGGGGAATATTGAGGACCGGGGAGCTGTTTTTT. Its translation: CASRTGGILRTGELFF. The J gene is TRBJ2-2, the V gene TRBV7-8; 9 nucleotides match TRBD1. V dropped 6 bases and J dropped 5; count of bases not matched to a gene: 10. The CDR3 loop spans 16 amino acids. Looked up from germline, CDR1 is SGHVS and CDR2 is FQNEAQ.